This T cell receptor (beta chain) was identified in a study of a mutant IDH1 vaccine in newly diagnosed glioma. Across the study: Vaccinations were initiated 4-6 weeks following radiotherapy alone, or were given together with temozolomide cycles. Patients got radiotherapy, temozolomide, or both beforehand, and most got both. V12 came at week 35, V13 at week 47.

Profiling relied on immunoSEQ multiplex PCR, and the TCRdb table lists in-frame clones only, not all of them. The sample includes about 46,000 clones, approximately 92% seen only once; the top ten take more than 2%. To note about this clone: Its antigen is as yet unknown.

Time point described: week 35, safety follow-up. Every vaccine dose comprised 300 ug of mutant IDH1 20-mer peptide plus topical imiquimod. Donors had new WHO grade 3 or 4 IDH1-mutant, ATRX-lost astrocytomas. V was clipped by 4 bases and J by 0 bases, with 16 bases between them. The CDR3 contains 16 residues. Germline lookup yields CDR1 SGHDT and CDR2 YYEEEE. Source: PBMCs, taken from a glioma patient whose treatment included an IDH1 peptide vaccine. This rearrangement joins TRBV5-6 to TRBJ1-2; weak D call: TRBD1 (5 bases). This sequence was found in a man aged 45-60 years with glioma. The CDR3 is CASSRTGGISNYGYTF. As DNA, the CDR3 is TGTGCCAGCAGCCGAACCGGGGGAATCTCTAACTATGGCTACACCTTC.